The 3 T cell receptor beta chains below all came from one sample that was sequenced in a study of blood T cell repertoires in COVID-19. Clones were read by immunoSEQ multiplex PCR, and TCRdb kept only the in-frame ones, dropping some. Of under 300,000 clones in the sample, 70% to 90% were seen once. Source material: peripheral blood. These receptors all come from a woman aged 30 to 39 with active or convalescent COVID-19.

The chain uses TRBV28 and TRBJ1-1; possibly TRBD1 for D (5 bases). This CDR3 is built from 11 residues. Germline V gene sequence: CDR1 MDHEN, CDR2 SYDVKM. The germline V and J ends were trimmed by 6 bases and 7 bases, with 9 bases remaining between them. In DNA, the CDR3 is TGTGCCAGCAGGGGGCGGCGTGAAGCTTTCTTT. Translating gives CASRGRREAFF.

The chain employs TRBV18 and TRBJ1-1; a weak D match, TRBD1 (6 bases). V was trimmed by 6 bases and J by 0 bases, leaving 14 bases between them. The CDR3 covers 15 residues. Germline V gene sequence: CDR1 KGHSH, CDR2 LQKENI. CDR3 nucleotides: TGTGCCAGCTCCCGGGAGGGGGATATGAACACTGAAGCTTTCTTT. Translated: CASSREGDMNTEAFF.

This clone was seen only once. This chain joins TRBV5-1 and TRBJ2-1, with TRBD2 matching over 8 bases. Germline CDR1 SGHRS, CDR2 YFSETQ. Trimming cost V 1 base and J 2 bases; bases outside gene matches: 5. This CDR3 is 16 amino acids long. CDR3 sequence reads: CASSLTAGGAYNEQFF. The CDR3, as DNA: TGCGCCAGCAGCTTGACGGCCGGGGGGGCCTACAATGAGCAGTTCTTC.